This T cell receptor beta chain was obtained from a study of blood T cells in healthy people across ages. Broader study findings: Estimated diversity that came from one million T cells was considered an underestimate.

In its sample, this clonotype was seen a few times. What it binds is unknown. PCR was performed a second time for about 7 to 12 cycles using a sample-barcoded 5' primer and a J-beta primer mix. TCRdb analysed the 5' RACE reads with MiXCR anew, one entry per CDR3 protein. Of over 1,200,000 distinct CDR3 sequences in the sample, 59% were seen once. Sample donors were healthy Caucasian individuals that came from Russia, aged about 6 to 95. Peripheral blood samples of roughly 9.8 milliliters were drawn from each donor. This clonotype was obtained from a man aged 18-30 years in good health. Sequencing used blood.

In DNA form, the CDR3 reads TGCAGTGCTAGGCTAGCGGCCTACAATGAGCAGTTCTTC. Amino acid sequence: CSARLAAYNEQFF. The chain joins TRBV20-1 to TRBJ2-1, with TRBD2 matching over 7 bases. V was clipped by 3 bases and J by 2 bases; unmatched bases: 1. Germline CDR1 is DFQATT and CDR2 is SNEGSKA (reference sequence). The CDR3 has 13 residues.